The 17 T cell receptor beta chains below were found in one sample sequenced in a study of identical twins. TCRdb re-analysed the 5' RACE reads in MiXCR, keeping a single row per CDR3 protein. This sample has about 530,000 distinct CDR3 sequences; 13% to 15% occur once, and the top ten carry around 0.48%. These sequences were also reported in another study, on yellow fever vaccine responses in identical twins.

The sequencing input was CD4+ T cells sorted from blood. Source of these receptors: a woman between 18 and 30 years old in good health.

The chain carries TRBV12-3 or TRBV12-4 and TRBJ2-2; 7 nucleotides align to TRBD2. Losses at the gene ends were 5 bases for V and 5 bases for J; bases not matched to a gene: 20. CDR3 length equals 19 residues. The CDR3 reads CASSLVWGGEGIRTGELFF. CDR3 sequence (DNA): TGTGCCAGCAGTCTAGTTTGGGGCGGGGAGGGGATCCGGACCGGGGAGCTGTTTTTT.

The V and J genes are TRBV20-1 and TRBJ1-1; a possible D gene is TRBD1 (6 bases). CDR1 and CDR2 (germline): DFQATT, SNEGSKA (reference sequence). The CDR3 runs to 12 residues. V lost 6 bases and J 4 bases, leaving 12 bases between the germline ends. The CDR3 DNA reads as TGCAGTGCGCAACAGGGTGGCACTGAAGCTTTCTTT. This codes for CSAQQGGTEAFF.

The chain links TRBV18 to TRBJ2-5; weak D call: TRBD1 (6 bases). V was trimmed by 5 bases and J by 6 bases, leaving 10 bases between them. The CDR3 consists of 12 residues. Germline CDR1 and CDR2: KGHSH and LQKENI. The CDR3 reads CASSSGEKTQYF. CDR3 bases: TGTGCCAGCTCATCAGGGGAAAAGACCCAGTACTTC.

This CDR3 reads CASSLAGRQQFF. The CDR3 DNA is TGTGCCAGCAGTTTGGCTGGCCGGCAGCAGTTCTTC. The gene calls are TRBV28 and TRBJ2-1; D is unclear. Trimming removed 3 bases from V and 11 bases from J, with 11 bases in between. Germline CDR1 and CDR2: MDHEN and SYDVKM. The CDR3 consists of 12 residues.

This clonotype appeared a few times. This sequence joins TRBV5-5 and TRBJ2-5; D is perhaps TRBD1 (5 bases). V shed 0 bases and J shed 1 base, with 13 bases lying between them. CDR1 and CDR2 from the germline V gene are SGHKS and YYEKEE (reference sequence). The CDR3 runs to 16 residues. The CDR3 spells CASSLANRLGQETQYF. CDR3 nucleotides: TGTGCCAGCAGCTTGGCGAACAGGCTGGGCCAAGAGACCCAGTACTTC.

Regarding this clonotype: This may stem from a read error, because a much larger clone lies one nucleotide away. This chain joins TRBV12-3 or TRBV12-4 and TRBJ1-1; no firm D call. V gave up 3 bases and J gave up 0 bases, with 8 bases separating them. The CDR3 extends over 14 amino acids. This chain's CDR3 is CASSLGIVNTEAFF. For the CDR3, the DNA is TGTGCCAGCAGTTTGGGGATAGTGAACACTGAAGCTTTCTTT.

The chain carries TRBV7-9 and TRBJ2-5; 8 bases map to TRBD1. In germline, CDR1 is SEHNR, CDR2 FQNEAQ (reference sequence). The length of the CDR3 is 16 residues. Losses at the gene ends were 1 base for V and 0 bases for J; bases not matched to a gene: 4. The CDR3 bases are TGTGCCAGCAGCTTAGGCAGGGGGCCAAACCAAGAGACCCAGTACTTC. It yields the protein CASSLGRGPNQETQYF. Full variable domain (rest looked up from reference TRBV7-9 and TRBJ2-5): DTGVSQNPRHKITKRGQNVTFRCDPISEHNRLYWYRQTLGQGPEFLTYFQNEAQLEKSRLLSDRFSAERPKGSFSTLEIQRTEQGDSAMYLCASSLGRGPNQETQYFGPGTRLLVL.

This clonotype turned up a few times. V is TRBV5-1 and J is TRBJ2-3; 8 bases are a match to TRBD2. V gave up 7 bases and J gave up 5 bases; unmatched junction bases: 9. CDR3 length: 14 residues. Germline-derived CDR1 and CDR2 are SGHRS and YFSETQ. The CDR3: CASRPGLDIDTQYF. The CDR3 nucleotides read TGCGCCAGCCGTCCGGGACTAGACATAGATACGCAGTATTTT.

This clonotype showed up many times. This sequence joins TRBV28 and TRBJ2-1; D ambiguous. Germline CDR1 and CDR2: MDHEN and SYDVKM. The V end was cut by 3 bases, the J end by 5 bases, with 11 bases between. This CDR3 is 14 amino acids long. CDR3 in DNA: TGTGCCAGCAGTTTTGGCCTAGGAAACAATGAGCAGTTCTTC. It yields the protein CASSFGLGNNEQFF.

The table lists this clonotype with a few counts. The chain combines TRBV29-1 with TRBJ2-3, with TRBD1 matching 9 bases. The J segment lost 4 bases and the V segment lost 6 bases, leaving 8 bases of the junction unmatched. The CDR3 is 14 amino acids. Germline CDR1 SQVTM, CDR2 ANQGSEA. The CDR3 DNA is TGCAGCGTGAAATACGGGACAGGGTCAGATACGCAGTATTTT. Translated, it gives CSVKYGTGSDTQYF.

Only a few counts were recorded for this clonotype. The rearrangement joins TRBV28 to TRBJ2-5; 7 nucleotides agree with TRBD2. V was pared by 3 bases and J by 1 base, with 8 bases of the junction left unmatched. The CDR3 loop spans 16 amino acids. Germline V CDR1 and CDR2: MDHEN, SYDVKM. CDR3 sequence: CASSLGGGRSQETQYF. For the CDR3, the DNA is TGTGCCAGCAGTTTGGGGGGAGGGCGATCCCAAGAGACCCAGTACTTC.

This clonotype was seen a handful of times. The CDR3 region is CASSYNRDAYEQYV. The CDR3 DNA reads TGTGCCAGCAGTTACAACCGGGACGCATACGAGCAGTACGTC. The gene calls are TRBV6-5 and TRBJ2-7, with D perhaps assigned TRBD1 or TRBD2 (5 bases each). Germline V gene sequence: CDR1 MNHEY, CDR2 SVGAGI. V gave up 2 bases and J gave up 4 bases, with 12 bases separating them. CDR3 length equals 14 residues.

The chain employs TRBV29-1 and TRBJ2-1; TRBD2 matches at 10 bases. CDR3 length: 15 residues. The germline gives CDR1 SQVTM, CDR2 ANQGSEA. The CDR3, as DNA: TGCACGCTGGGGGCTAGCGGGAGCTCCTACAATGAGCAGTTCTTC. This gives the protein CTLGASGSSYNEQFF.

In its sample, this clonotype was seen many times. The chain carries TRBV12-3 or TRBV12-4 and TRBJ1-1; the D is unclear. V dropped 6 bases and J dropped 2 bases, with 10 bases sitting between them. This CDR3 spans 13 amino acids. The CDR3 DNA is TGTGCCAGCAGCCCCTGGGTCAACACTGAAGCTTTCTTT. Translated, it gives CASSPWVNTEAFF.

CDR3 in DNA: TGTGCCATCAGTGAGCTGGGAGGCCTCAGGACCAATGAGCAGTTCTTC. Amino acids: CAISELGGLRTNEQFF. The rearrangement uses TRBV10-3 and TRBJ2-1; D may be TRBD2 (6 bases). This CDR3 is built from 16 residues. Germline lookup yields CDR1 ENHRY and CDR2 SYGVKD. Trimming took 2 bases from V and 6 from J, leaving 17 bases between them.

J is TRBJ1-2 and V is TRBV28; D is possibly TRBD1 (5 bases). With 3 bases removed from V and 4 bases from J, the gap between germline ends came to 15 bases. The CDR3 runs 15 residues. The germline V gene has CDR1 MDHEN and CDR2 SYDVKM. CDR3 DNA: TGTGCCAGCAGTTTCCCCGTAGGGGCTGGCTATGGCTACACCTTC. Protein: CASSFPVGAGYGYTF.

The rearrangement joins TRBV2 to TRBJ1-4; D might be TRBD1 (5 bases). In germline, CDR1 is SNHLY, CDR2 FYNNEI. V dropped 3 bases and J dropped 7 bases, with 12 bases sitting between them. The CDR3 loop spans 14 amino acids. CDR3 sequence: CASSEGGTGEKLFF. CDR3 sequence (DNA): TGTGCCAGCAGTGAGGGAGGGACGGGTGAAAAACTGTTTTTT.